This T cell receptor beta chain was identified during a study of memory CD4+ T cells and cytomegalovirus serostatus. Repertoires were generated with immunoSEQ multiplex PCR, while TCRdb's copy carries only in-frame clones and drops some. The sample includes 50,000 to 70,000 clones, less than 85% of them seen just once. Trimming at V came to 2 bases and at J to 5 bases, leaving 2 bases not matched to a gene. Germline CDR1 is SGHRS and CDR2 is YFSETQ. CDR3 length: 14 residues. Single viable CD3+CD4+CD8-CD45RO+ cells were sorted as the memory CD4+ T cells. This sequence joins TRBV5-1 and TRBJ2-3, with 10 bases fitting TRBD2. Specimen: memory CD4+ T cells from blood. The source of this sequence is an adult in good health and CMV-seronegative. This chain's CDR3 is CASSLAGGLDTQYF. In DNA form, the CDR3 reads TGCGCCAGCAGCTTAGCGGGGGGGCTAGATACGCAGTATTTT.